These 27 T cell receptor beta chains share one sample of origin, sequenced in a study of cytomegalovirus exposure and HLA in healthy donors. The PCR had 60 Vbeta and 13 Jbeta primers. Measured with immunoSEQ multiplex PCR; TCRdb has only the in-frame clones, and not every one. Among 100,000 to 150,000 clones listed, 65% to 75% were seen once. The material sequenced was PBMCs. All receptors derive from a man aged 35 to 55 in good health and CMV-seropositive.

The chain carries TRBV7-2 and TRBJ2-7, with TRBD1 matching 7 bases. This CDR3 region has 14 residues. After removal of 5 bases from V and 5 bases from J, the junction contained 9 bases not matched to a gene. The V gene's germline CDR1 is SGHTA and CDR2 FQGNSA. CDR3 DNA: TGTGCCAGCAGCCTAGACAGGGTTCTCGACGAGCAGTACTTC. It specifies CASSLDRVLDEQYF.

This sequence joins TRBV11-2 and TRBJ2-1, with TRBD2 as a possible D gene (6 bases). The germline V gene encodes CDR1 SGHAT and CDR2 FQNNGV. The CDR3 has 14 amino acids. V was clipped by 7 bases and J by 3 bases, with 13 bases between them. CDR3 coding DNA: TGTGCCAGCAAGCTCGGGAGTCACTACAATGAGCAGTTCTTC. Protein product: CASKLGSHYNEQFF.

The chain has TRBV27 and TRBJ1-2, with D possibly TRBD1 on 6 matching bases. Germline loops: CDR1 MNHEY, CDR2 SMNVEV (reference sequence). The germline V and J ends were trimmed by 6 bases and 7 bases, with 15 bases remaining between them. There are 13 residues in the CDR3. CDR3: CASSPGQSSGYTF. The CDR3 DNA sequence: TGTGCCAGCAGCCCCGGACAGTCATCTGGCTACACCTTC.

With respect to this clone: A junction boundary mismatches the germline segment, possibly from a read error. The chain is built from TRBV11-2 and TRBJ2-7, with unresolved D. The CDR3 contains 10 residues. Germline V gene data show CDR1 as SGHAT and CDR2 as FQNNGV. The CDR3 reads CATSFGEQYF. The DNA for the CDR3 is TGTGCCACCAGCTTCGGGGAGCAGTACTTC.

This clone was observed a handful of times. This chain joins TRBV6-1 and TRBJ1-4, with 8 bases matching TRBD1. CDR3 length: 10 residues. The V segment lost 6 bases and the J segment 12 bases; nucleotides outside the gene matches: 0. CDR1 is MNHNS, CDR2 SASEGT, per germline. The CDR3 DNA reads as TGTGCCAGCAGGGGACAGGAACTGTTTTTT. Protein product: CASRGQELFF.

This clone appeared a single time. The sample holds other DNA sequences that translate to the same CDR3. The chain uses TRBV2 and TRBJ1-1, with a weak D call TRBD1 (5 bases). The ends were cut back, 8 bases at V and 1 base at J, with 11 bases in the middle. Germline V CDR1 and CDR2: SNHLY, FYNNEI. This CDR3 spans 13 amino acids. The CDR3 DNA reads TGTGCCAGCTCAAGACAGCCGAACACTGAAGCTTTCTTT. Translating gives CASSRQPNTEAFF.

The chain uses TRBV10-2 and TRBJ2-2; 7 bases are a match to TRBD2. CDR3 length: 13 amino acids. V shed 8 bases, J shed 0 bases, and the junction held 0 bases outside the gene matches. Germline V CDR1 and CDR2: WSHSY, SAAADI. For the CDR3, the DNA is TGCGCCAGCCTAGCGGCGAACACCGGGGAGCTGTTTTTT. The encoded protein is CASLAANTGELFF.

The chain couples TRBV5-1 to TRBJ2-3; no clear D. This CDR3 spans 13 amino acids. Per the germline V gene, CDR1 is SGHRS and CDR2 is YFSETQ. The V and J ends lost 4 bases and 4 bases respectively, with 10 bases between them. This CDR3 reads CASSPGPADTQYF. The CDR3 coding sequence is TGCGCCAGCAGCCCTGGGCCCGCAGATACGCAGTATTTT.

This chain links TRBV11-2 with TRBJ1-5; D is unclear. V gave up 2 bases and J gave up 4 bases, with 18 bases separating them. The CDR3 extends over 17 amino acids. Germline loops: CDR1 SGHAT, CDR2 FQNNGV. DNA for the CDR3: TGTGCCAGCAGCTTACAGAACGTGGTCAGCGCGAATCAGCCCCAGCATTTT. As protein: CASSLQNVVSANQPQHF.

In its sample, this clone was seen once. The chain carries TRBV4-1 and TRBJ1-4; D is perhaps TRBD1 (5 bases). V was pared by 0 bases and J by 3 bases, with 11 bases between. There are 16 residues in the CDR3. The V gene's germline CDR1 is MGHRA and CDR2 YSYEKL. The CDR3 here is CASSQDRGGANEKLFF. Written as DNA, the CDR3 is TGCGCCAGCAGCCAAGATCGCGGGGGGGCTAATGAAAAACTGTTTTTT.

The chain couples TRBV4-2 to TRBJ2-2; 12 bases line up with TRBD2. This CDR3 is 18 amino acids long. With V trimmed by 3 bases and J by 5 bases, 10 bases remained unmatched. Looked up from germline, CDR1 is LGHNA and CDR2 is YNFKEQ. This CDR3 reads CASSQASGGGRGTGELFF. The CDR3 DNA follows: TGTGCCAGCAGCCAGGCTAGCGGGGGGGGCCGTGGGACCGGGGAGCTGTTTTTT.

This clone appeared a single time. The chain has TRBV6-5 and TRBJ2-7; D possibly corresponds to TRBD1 (6 bases). Germline CDR1 MNHEY, CDR2 SVGAGI. V lost 6 bases and J 9 bases, leaving 21 bases between the germline ends. CDR3 size: 14 residues. DNA for the CDR3: TGTGCCAGCAGCTCCTTGTACGTAGTGACAGGGCAGTACTTC. Its translation: CASSSLYVVTGQYF.

V gene TRBV6-5 combines with J gene TRBJ2-2; 8 positions match TRBD1. The junction had 8 bases not matched to a gene; V was cut back by 2 bases and J by 6 bases. The germline gives CDR1 MNHEY, CDR2 SVGAGI. CDR3 size: 16 residues. The CDR3 region has the DNA TGTGCCAGCAGTTACCTAACACCGACAGGGGCCGGGGAGCTGTTTTTT. Its translation is CASSYLTPTGAGELFF.

The V gene is TRBV7-9, the J gene TRBJ2-5, with 7 positions matching TRBD1. The junction had 6 bases not matched to a gene; V was cut back by 0 bases and J by 2 bases. This CDR3 has 16 residues. CDR1 is SEHNR, CDR2 FQNEAQ, per germline (reference sequence). The CDR3 nucleotides are TGTGCCAGCAGCTTAGCGGGGGCAGGGGGACAAGAGACCCAGTACTTC. Protein: CASSLAGAGGQETQYF. The whole variable domain, remainder taken from reference TRBV7-9 and TRBJ2-5, is DTGVSQNPRHKITKRGQNVTFRCDPISEHNRLYWYRQTLGQGPEFLTYFQNEAQLEKSRLLSDRFSAERPKGSFSTLEIQRTEQGDSAMYLCASSLAGAGGQETQYFGPGTRLLVL.

The chain uses TRBV19 and TRBJ1-2; possibly TRBD1 for D (6 bases). Trimming removed 3 bases at V and 8 bases at J, with 13 bases between. This CDR3 has 13 amino acids. Germline lookup yields CDR1 LNHDA and CDR2 SQIVND (reference sequence). The CDR3 DNA is TGTGCCAGTAGTATGGCGGGGGCCAAGGGCTACACCTTC. Protein product: CASSMAGAKGYTF.

The rearrangement joins TRBV5-1 to TRBJ2-5, with 11 bases lining up with TRBD2. The CDR3 length is 17 residues. Germline V gene lookup returns CDR1 SGHRS and CDR2 YFSETQ. V trimming: 4 bases; J trimming: 0 bases; junction bases outside the gene matches: 8. For the CDR3, the DNA is TGCGCCAGCAGCCGCGGGACTAGCGGAACTTACCAAGAGACCCAGTACTTC. Translation gives CASSRGTSGTYQETQYF.

This clone was seen a single time. The chain has TRBV7-9 and TRBJ1-1; 10 nucleotides agree with TRBD1. The V gene's germline CDR1 is SEHNR and CDR2 FQNEAQ (reference sequence). Trimming at V came to 1 base and at J to 5 bases, leaving 10 bases not matched to a gene. This CDR3 spans 17 amino acids. The CDR3: CASSLVGDRGRRTEAFF. The CDR3 coding sequence is TGTGCCAGCAGCTTAGTGGGGGACAGGGGTCGAAGGACTGAAGCTTTCTTT.

The chain links TRBV7-9 to TRBJ1-5, with D perhaps matching TRBD1 (5 bases). CDR1 and CDR2 from the germline V gene are SEHNR and FQNEAQ (reference sequence). The CDR3 is 15 amino acids. The V end lost 3 bases, the J end lost 8 bases, and 17 bases lay between the germline ends. CDR3 amino acids: CASSFGARNEEPQHF. The CDR3 DNA reads TGTGCCAGCAGCTTTGGGGCGCGAAACGAGGAGCCCCAGCATTTT.

The V and J genes are TRBV19 and TRBJ1-4, with no clear D. CDR3 length: 15 amino acids. In germline, CDR1 is LNHDA, CDR2 SQIVND (reference sequence). V was shortened by 4 bases and J by 3 bases, with 12 bases between the two germline ends. This CDR3 is CASSTLGEANEKLFF. The CDR3 region has the DNA TGTGCCAGTAGTACCCTTGGGGAGGCTAATGAAAAACTGTTTTTT.

In this sample, this clone turned up once. The chain is built from TRBV10-1 and TRBJ2-5; no clear D. Trimming stripped 5 bases from V and 2 bases from J, with 9 bases between. Germline-derived CDR1 and CDR2 are WNHNN and SYGVQD (reference sequence). This CDR3 is 13 amino acids long. The CDR3 nucleotides read TGCGCCAGCAGTAGTAGACAACAAGAGACCCAGTACTTC. Encoded protein: CASSSRQQETQYF.

The chain combines TRBV7-9 with TRBJ2-3; 7 bases are a match to TRBD2. The CDR3 is 16 amino acids. Germline lookup yields CDR1 SEHNR and CDR2 FQNEAQ (reference sequence). After removal of 5 bases from V and 4 bases from J, the junction contained 12 bases not matched to a gene. The CDR3 reads CASSPLGGRAADTQYF. The CDR3 DNA reads as TGTGCCAGCAGCCCGCTTGGAGGGAGGGCAGCAGATACGCAGTATTTT.

The chain combines TRBV10-2 with TRBJ2-2, with D perhaps TRBD1 (6 bases). Germline V gene lookup returns CDR1 WSHSY and CDR2 SAAADI. The V end lost 3 bases, the J end lost 5 bases, and 16 bases lay between the germline ends. The CDR3 runs to 16 residues. CDR3 DNA: TGCGCCAGCAGTGATCTTCTCCAGGGGCGGACCGGGGAGCTGTTTTTT. The encoded protein is CASSDLLQGRTGELFF.

The chain couples TRBV5-6 to TRBJ2-1, with 9 bases identical to TRBD1. V shed 5 bases, J shed 7 bases, and the junction held 7 bases outside the gene matches. Germline lookup yields CDR1 SGHDT and CDR2 YYEEEE. The CDR3 sequence is 14 residues long. The CDR3 spells CASRWTGALNEQFF. The DNA for the CDR3 is TGTGCCAGCAGGTGGACAGGGGCGCTAAATGAGCAGTTCTTC. Filled out from reference TRBV5-6 and TRBJ2-1, the complete variable domain reads DAGVTQSPTHLIKTRGQQVTLRCSPKSGHDTVSWYQQALGQGPQFIFQYYEEEERQRGNFPDRFSGHQFPNYSSELNVNALLLGDSALYLCASRWTGALNEQFFGPGTRLTVL.

The V gene is TRBV5-6, the J gene TRBJ1-1; a possible D gene is TRBD1 (5 bases). V was cut by 4 bases and J by 1 base, with 11 bases left in between. Germline-derived CDR1 and CDR2 are SGHDT and YYEEEE. The CDR3 sequence is 14 residues long. For the CDR3, the DNA is TGTGCCAGCAGCCGATTTGACAGGAACACTGAAGCTTTCTTT. Protein: CASSRFDRNTEAFF.

The CDR3 spells CASSWTSGGASDTQYF. The CDR3 nucleotides are TGCGCCAGCAGCTGGACTAGCGGGGGGGCGAGCGATACGCAGTATTTT. The chain employs TRBV5-1 and TRBJ2-3; TRBD2 agrees at 15 bases. V dropped 3 bases and J dropped 6; count of bases not matched to a gene: 5. Germline loops: CDR1 SGHRS, CDR2 YFSETQ. The length of the CDR3 is 16 residues.

This chain links TRBV7-9 with TRBJ2-5; 7 positions match TRBD1. The germline CDR1 and CDR2 sequences are SEHNR and FQNEAQ (reference sequence). The CDR3 is 14 residues long. V was clipped by 7 bases and J by 5 bases; unmatched bases: 10. The CDR3 bases are TGTGCCAGCACCCAGGGGGAGACAGGGGAGACCCAGTACTTC. Protein: CASTQGETGETQYF.

This sequence joins TRBV6-5 and TRBJ1-2, with 9 positions matching TRBD1. This CDR3 is 14 amino acids long. Trimming at V came to 6 bases and at J to 2 bases, leaving 4 bases not matched to a gene. Looked up from germline, CDR1 is MNHEY and CDR2 is SVGAGI. The CDR3 coding sequence is TGTGCCAGCAGAAGGGGACAGGGAAACTATGGCTACACCTTC. Translation gives CASRRGQGNYGYTF.